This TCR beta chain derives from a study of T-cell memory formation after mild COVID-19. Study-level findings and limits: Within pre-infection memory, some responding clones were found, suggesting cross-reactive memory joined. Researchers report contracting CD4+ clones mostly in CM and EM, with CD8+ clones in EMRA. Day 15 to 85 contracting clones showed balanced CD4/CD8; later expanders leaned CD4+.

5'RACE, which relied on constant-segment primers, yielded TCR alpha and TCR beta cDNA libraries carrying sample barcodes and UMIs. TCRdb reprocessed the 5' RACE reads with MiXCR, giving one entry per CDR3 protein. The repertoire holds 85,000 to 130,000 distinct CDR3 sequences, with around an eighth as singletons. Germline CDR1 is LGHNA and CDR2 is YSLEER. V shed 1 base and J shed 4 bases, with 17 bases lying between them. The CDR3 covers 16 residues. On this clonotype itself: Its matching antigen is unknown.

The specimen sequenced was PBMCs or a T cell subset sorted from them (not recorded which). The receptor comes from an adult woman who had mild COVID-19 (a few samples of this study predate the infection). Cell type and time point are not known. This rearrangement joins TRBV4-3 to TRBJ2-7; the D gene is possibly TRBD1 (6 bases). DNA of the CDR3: TGCGCCAGCAGCCAAGCTTCAACAGGGTCGGGATACGAGCAGTACTTC. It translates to CASSQASTGSGYEQYF.